The clone carrying this T cell receptor (beta chain) has ten or more counts. Its antigen is not identified. RNA transcripts provided the source from which TCR beta CDR3 regions were amplified. Initially, a first-round RT-PCR of the TCR CDR3 employed the HTBI primer set. MiXCR, applied by TCRdb to the multiplex PCR reads, yields one record per CDR3 protein. Of 360,000 or so distinct CDR3 sequences in the sample, about a sixth were seen once. V was clipped by 0 bases and J by 8 bases, with 11 bases between them. This CDR3 is 14 amino acids long. The germline V gene encodes CDR1 SEHNR and CDR2 FQNEAQ (reference sequence). The data were obtained in a study of T cells in Graves' hyperthyroidism and ophthalmopathy. Study conclusions and caveats: A model using 13 V-J features told ophthalmopathy apart from stable hyperthyroidism.

PBMCs stemmed from approximately 10 ml fresh peripheral blood. The TCR sequence derives from a woman aged 40 to 50 with Graves' ophthalmopathy. V usage is TRBV7-9 and J usage is TRBJ2-1; a possible D gene is TRBD2 (6 bases). The sequenced sample was blood. CDR3 in DNA: TGTGCCAGCAGCTTAGCGCGGGATGGAGATGAGCAGTTCTTC. Protein: CASSLARDGDEQFF.